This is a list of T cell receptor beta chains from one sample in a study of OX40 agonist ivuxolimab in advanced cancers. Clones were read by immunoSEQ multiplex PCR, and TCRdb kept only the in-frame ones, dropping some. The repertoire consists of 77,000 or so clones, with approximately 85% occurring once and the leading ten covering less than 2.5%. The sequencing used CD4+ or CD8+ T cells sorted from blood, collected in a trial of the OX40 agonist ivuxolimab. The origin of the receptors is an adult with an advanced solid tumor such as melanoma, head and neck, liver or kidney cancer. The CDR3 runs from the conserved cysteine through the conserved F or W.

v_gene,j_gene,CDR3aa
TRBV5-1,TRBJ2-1,CASSLRDRHLERGTSENEQFF
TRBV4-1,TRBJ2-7,CASSQGPGPTPYEQYF
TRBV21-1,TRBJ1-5,CASSKEGRNSNQPQHF
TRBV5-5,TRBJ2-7,CASSRDSGYEQYF
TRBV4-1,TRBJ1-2,CASSQDITRGASYGYTF
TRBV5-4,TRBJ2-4,CASTNRYRDGGGAKNIQYF
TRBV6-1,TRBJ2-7,CASSEVGTVTYEQYF
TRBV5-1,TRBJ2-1,CASSSRTSGADEQFF
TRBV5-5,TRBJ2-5,CASSFGSQGTQTQYF
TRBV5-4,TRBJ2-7,CASSQGQGRDEQYF
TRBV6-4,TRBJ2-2,CASSVGGDTGELFF
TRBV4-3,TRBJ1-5,CASRPNFWGPSSPQHF
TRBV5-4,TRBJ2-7,CASSLRTDSYEQYF
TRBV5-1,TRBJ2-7,CASSLAAGRSYEQYF
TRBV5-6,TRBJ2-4,CASSSQGARVVDIQYF
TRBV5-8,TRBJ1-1,CARSPQGHIKNTEAFF
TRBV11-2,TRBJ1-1,CASSILKGTEAFF
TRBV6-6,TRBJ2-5,CASGRRQRETQYF
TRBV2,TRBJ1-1,CAKGAAIMNTEAFF
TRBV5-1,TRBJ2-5,CASSLAGETQYF
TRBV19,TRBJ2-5,CASSTGTSLRETQYF
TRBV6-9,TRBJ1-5,CASSPKLRRERQPQHF
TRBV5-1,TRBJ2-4,CASSLAQVRSGNIQYF
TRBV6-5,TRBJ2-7,CASSYWGTSMSEQYF
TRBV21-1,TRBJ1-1,CASSKPGTGGTEAFF
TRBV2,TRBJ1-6,CASRDRGVGSPLHF
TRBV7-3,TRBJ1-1,CASSLSGGVNTEAFF
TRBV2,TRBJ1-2,CASSDVSHRSSGYTF
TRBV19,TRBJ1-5,CASSLLFREGQPQHF
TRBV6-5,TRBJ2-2,CASRRVTGELFF
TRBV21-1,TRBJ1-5,CASTKVGFNQPQHF
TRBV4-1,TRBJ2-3,CASSRPLDRGLGDTQYF
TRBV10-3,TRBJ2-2,CAISSNSGRAQDTGELFF
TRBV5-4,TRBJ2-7,CASSAGLAGASYEQYF
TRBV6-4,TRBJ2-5,CASSEDRGETQYF
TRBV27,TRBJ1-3,CASSYIGGSGNTIYF
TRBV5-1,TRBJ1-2,CASSLSGYGYTF
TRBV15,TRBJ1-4,CATSRVGSANEKLFF
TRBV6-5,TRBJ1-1,CASSYSAGAGNTEAFF
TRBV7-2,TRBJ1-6,CASTYPATFPAPLHF
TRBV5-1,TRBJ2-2,CASNSDRGADTGELFF
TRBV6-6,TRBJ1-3,CASSYSWGGGNTIYF
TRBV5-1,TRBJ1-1,CASSNRRGQNTEAFF
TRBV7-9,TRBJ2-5,CASSFPGQPHHYF